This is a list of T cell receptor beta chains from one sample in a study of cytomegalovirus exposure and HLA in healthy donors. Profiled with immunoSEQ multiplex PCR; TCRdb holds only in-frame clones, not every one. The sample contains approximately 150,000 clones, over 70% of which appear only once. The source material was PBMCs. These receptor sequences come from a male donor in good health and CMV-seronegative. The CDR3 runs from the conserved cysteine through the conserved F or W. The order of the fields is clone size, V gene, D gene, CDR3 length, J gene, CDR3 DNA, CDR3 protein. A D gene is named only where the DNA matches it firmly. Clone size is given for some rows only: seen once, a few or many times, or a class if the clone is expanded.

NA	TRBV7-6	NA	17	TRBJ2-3	TGTGCCAGCAGCTCACGAGGGGGGGGTATAAGCACAGATACGCAGTATTTT	CASSSRGGGISTDTQYF
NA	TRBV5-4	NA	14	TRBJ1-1	TGTGCCAGCAGCTTCGAGGTCATGAACACTGAAGCTTTCTTT	CASSFEVMNTEAFF
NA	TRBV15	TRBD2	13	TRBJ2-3	TGTGCCACCAGCAGAGCAGGTCGGGACTATCAGTATTTT	CATSRAGRDYQYF
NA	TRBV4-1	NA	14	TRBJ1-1	TGCGCCAGCAGCCAAGATCCCTATTACACTGAAGCTTTCTTT	CASSQDPYYTEAFF
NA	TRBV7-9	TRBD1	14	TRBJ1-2	TGTGCCAGCAGCTGGGGACAGGGGGTCTCTGGCTACACCTTC	CASSWGQGVSGYTF
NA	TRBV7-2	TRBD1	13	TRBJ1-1	TGTGCCAGCAGCCCAGGGACAGGGGTTGAAGCTTTCTTT	CASSPGTGVEAFF
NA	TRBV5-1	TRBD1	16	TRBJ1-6	TGCGCCAGCAGCATCTACGCCGGGACAGGGGAGTCACCCCTCCACTTT	CASSIYAGTGESPLHF
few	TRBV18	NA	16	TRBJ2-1	TGTGCCAGCTCACCACCGGCCCGAAGCTCCTACAATGAGCAGTTCTTC	CASSPPARSSYNEQFF
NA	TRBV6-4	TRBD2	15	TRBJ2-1	TGTGCCAGCAGTGAGGCTAGCGGGAGTAGAGGGGAGCAGTTCTTC	CASSEASGSRGEQFF
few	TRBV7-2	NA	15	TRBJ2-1	TGTGCCAGCAGCCCCCAGGGGAGCTCCTACAATGAGCAGTTCTTC	CASSPQGSSYNEQFF
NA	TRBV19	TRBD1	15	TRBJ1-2	TGTGCCAGTAGTCCAACCGGGACAGGGTACTATGGCTACACCTTC	CASSPTGTGYYGYTF
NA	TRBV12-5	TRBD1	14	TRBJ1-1	TGTGCTAGTGGGTACCGGGACAGGGGGACTGAAGCTTTCTTT	CASGYRDRGTEAFF
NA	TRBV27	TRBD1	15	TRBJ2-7	TGTGCCAGTACACTCTCGTCAGGGGGCAACTACGAGCAGTACTTC	CASTLSSGGNYEQYF
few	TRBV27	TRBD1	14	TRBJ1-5	TGTGCCAGCAGTTTAAGGGGGCGGAATCAGCCCCAGCATTTT	CASSLRGRNQPQHF
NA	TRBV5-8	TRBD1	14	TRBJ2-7	TGTGCCAGCAGCTTGCGGACAGGGTCCCGGGAGCAGTACTTC	CASSLRTGSREQYF
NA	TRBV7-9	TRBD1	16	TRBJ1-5	TGTGCCAGCAGCTTAGGGACAGGGAGGACTGACCAGCCCCAGCATTTT	CASSLGTGRTDQPQHF
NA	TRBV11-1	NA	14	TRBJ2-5	TGTGCCAGCAGCTTAGGAAAGCGGGCAGAGACCCAGTACTTC	CASSLGKRAETQYF
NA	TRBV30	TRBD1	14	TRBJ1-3	TGTGCCTTCGGACAGGGGGTTTCTGGAAACACCATATATTTT	CAFGQGVSGNTIYF
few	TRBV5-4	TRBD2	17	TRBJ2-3	TGTGCCAGCAGCCTGACCCCCTTTAGCGGGAGGACAGATACGCAGTATTTT	CASSLTPFSGRTDTQYF
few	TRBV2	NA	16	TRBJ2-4	TGTGCCAGCAGAGGGCAGGACTTAATAGCCAAAAACATTCAGTACTTC	CASRGQDLIAKNIQYF
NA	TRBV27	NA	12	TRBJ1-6	TGTGCCAGCAAAGCGGCCGCTTCACCCCTCCACTTT	CASKAAASPLHF
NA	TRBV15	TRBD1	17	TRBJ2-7	TGTGCCACCAGCAGAGATTCTGGGACAGGGGGTTCCTACGAGCAGTACTTC	CATSRDSGTGGSYEQYF
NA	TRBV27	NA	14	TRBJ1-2	TGTGCCAGCAGTTTAGATGGGACAAGATATGGCTACACCTTC	CASSLDGTRYGYTF